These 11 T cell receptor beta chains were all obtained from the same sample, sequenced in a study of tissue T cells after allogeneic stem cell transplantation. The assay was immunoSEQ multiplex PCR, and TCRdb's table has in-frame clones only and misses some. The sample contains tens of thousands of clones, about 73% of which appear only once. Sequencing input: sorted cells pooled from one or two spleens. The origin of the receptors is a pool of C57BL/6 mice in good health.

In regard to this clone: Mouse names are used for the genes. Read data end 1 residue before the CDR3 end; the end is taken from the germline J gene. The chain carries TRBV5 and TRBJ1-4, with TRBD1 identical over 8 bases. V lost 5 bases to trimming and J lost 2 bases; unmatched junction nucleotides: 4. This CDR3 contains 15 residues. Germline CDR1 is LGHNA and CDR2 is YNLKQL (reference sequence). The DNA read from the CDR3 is TGTGCCAGCAGCACCCACAGGGGGTCCAACGAAAGATTATTT. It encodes CASSTHRGSNERLF. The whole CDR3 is CASSTHRGSNERLFF.

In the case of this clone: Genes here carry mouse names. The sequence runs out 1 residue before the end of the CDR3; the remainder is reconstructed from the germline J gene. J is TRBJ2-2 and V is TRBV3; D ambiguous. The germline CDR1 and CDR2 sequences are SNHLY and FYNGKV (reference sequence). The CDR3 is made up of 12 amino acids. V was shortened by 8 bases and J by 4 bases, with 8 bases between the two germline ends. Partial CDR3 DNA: TGTGCCAGCGGTTTCCCCACCGGGCAGCTCTAC. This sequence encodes CASGFPTGQLY. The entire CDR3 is CASGFPTGQLYF.

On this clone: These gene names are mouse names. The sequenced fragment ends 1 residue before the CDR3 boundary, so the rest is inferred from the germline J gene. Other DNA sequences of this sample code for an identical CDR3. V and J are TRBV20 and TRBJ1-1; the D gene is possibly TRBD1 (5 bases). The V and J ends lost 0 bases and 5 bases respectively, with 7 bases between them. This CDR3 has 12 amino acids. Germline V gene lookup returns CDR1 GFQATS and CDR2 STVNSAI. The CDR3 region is CGARDGGTEVFF. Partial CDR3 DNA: TGTGGTGCTAGGGATGGGGGTACAGAAGTCTTC.

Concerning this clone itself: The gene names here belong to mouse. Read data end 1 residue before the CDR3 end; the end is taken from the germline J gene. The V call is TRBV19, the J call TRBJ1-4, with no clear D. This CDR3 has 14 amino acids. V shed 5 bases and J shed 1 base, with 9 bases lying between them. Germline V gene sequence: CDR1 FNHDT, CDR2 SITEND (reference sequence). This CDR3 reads CASSNIPSNERLFF. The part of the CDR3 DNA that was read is TGTGCCAGCAGCAACATCCCTTCCAACGAAAGATTATTT.

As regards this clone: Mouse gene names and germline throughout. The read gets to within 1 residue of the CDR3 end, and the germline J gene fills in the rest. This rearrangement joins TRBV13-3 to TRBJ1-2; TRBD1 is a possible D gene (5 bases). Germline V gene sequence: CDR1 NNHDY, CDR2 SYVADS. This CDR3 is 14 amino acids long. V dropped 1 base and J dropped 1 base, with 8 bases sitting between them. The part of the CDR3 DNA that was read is TGTGCCAGCAGTGATAGGACAAAAAACTCCGACTACACC. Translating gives CASSDRTKNSDYT. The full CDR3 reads CASSDRTKNSDYTF.

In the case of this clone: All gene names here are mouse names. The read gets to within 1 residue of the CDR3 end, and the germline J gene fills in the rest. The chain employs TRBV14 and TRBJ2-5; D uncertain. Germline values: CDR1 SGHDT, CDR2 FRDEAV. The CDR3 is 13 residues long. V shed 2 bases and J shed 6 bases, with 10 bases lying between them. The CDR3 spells CASSFRVGDTQYF. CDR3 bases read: TGTGCCAGCAGTTTTAGGGTTGGGGACACCCAGTAC.

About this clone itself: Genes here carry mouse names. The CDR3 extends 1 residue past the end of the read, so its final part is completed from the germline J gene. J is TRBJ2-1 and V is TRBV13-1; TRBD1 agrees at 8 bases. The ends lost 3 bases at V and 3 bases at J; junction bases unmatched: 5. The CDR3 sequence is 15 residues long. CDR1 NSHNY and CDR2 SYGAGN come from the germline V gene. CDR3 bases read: TGTGCCAGCAGTGCCCAACAGGGGGGCTATGCTGAGCAGTTC. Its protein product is CASSAQQGGYAEQF. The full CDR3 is CASSAQQGGYAEQFF.

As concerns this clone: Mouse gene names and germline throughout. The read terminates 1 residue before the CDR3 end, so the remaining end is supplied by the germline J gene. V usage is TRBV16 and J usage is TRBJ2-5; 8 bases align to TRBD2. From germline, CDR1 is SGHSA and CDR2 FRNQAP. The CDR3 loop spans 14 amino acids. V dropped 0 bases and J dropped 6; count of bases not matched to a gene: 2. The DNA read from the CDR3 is TGTGCAAGCAGCTTAGAGGGGGGGGCGGACACCCAGTAC. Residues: CASSLEGGADTQY. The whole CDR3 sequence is CASSLEGGADTQYF.

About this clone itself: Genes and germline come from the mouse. The CDR3 bases that were read are TGCACCTGCAGTGCACCCGATTCTGGAAATACGCTCTAT. Protein product: CTCSAPDSGNTLY. In full, the CDR3 is CTCSAPDSGNTLYF. The chain employs TRBV1 and TRBJ1-3; D uncertain. The read stops 1 residue short of the end of the CDR3; the missing end is completed from the germline J gene. The CDR3 totals 14 residues. Deletions cut 2 bases from V and 0 bases from J, with 5 bases between. CDR1 and CDR2 from the germline V gene are NSQYPW and LRSPGD (reference sequence).

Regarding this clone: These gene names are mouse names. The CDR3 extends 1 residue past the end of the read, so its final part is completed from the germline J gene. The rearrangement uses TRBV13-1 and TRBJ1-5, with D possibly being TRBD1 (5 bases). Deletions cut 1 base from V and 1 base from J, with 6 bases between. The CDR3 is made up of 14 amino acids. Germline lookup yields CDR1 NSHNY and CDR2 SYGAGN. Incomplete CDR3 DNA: TGTGCCAGCAGTGATAACAGGAACAACCAGGCTCCGCTT. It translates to CASSDNRNNQAPL. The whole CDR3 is CASSDNRNNQAPLF.

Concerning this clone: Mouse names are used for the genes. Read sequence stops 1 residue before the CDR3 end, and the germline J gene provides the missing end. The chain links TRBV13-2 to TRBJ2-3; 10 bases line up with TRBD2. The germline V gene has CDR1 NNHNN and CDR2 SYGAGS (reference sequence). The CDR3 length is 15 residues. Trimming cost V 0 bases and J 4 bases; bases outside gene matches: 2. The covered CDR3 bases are TGTGCCAGCGGTGATGCACTGGGGGGGACAGAAACGCTGTAT. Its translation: CASGDALGGTETLY. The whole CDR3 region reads CASGDALGGTETLYF.